A selection of T cell receptor beta chains follows, all from one sample in a study of CD8 T cells in Susac syndrome. A single record per CDR3 protein comes from TCRdb applying MiXCR to the immunoSEQ multiplex PCR reads. The table shows about 170,000 distinct CDR3 sequences, with about 96% occurring only once. The sequenced sample consisted of CD4+ T cells from PBMCs. The origin of the receptors is a human donor with Susac syndrome. CDR3s include the opening cysteine and the closing phenylalanine or tryptophan. The D gene is left open where the match is weak. Expanded clones are given a class, and other clones once, few, many or no size at all.

j_gene,d_gene,abundance,v_gene,CDR3aa,CDR3nt
TRBJ2-1,-,few,TRBV19,CASSRYNEQFF,TGTGCCAGTAGCAGATACAATGAGCAGTTCTTC
TRBJ2-5,TRBD2,-,TRBV6-5,CASGGGQETQYF,TGTGCCAGCGGGGGGGGGCAAGAGACCCAGTACTTC
TRBJ2-7,TRBD1,-,TRBV30,CAYDRAPYEQYF,TGTGCCTACGACAGGGCCCCCTACGAGCAGTACTTC
TRBJ2-1,TRBD1,-,TRBV20-1,CSASPIQGAGFNEQFF,TGCAGTGCTAGTCCGATACAGGGGGCGGGCTTCAATGAGCAGTTCTTC
TRBJ1-1,-,-,TRBV6-5,CASRTANTEAFF,TGTGCCAGCAGAACCGCGAACACTGAAGCTTTCTTT
TRBJ2-1,TRBD2,-,TRBV5-4,CASSSGTSGGAQFF,TGTGCCAGCAGCTCTGGGACTAGCGGGGGAGCGCAGTTCTTC
TRBJ2-5,TRBD2,-,TRBV20-1,CSARVPRGASGSLGTQYF,TGCAGTGCTAGAGTCCCCAGGGGGGCTAGCGGGAGCCTGGGGACCCAGTACTTC
TRBJ2-5,-,-,TRBV5-1,CASSLGADRYQETQYF,TGCGCCAGCAGCTTAGGGGCTGACCGATACCAAGAGACCCAGTACTTC
TRBJ1-2,-,-,TRBV3-1,CASSQESQAYGYTF,TGTGCCAGCAGCCAAGAGAGTCAGGCTTATGGCTACACCTTC
TRBJ2-5,-,-,TRBV29-1,CSVDGREVETQYF,TGCAGCGTTGATGGCAGGGAGGTAGAGACCCAGTACTTC
TRBJ1-5,-,once,TRBV7-2,CASSQQGWEPQHF,TGTGCCAGCAGCCAACAGGGCTGGGAGCCCCAGCATTTT
TRBJ1-2,TRBD1,-,TRBV6-2/TRBV6-3,CASSYSSPGQGYGYTF,TGTGCCAGCAGTTACTCCTCTCCGGGACAGGGCTACGGCTACACCTTC
TRBJ2-1,-,-,TRBV15,CATSRVPRRGGTYNEQFF,TGTGCCACCAGCAGAGTGCCCAGAAGGGGGGGAACCTACAATGAGCAGTTCTTC
TRBJ1-1,-,-,TRBV13,CASSLTAGWIMNTEAFF,TGTGCCAGCAGCTTAACGGCAGGGTGGATCATGAACACTGAAGCTTTCTTT
TRBJ1-2,TRBD1,-,TRBV29-1,CSVRQGDGFFYGYTF,TGCAGCGTCCGACAGGGCGACGGTTTCTTCTATGGCTACACCTTC
TRBJ2-7,-,-,TRBV2,CASVPGLTYEQYF,TGTGCCAGCGTCCCGGGCCTCACCTACGAGCAGTACTTC
TRBJ2-1,-,-,TRBV29-1,CSLRTSYNEQFF,TGCAGCCTAAGGACCTCCTACAATGAGCAGTTCTTC
TRBJ1-5,-,-,TRBV19,CASTNPGTNQPQHF,TGTGCCAGTACCAACCCGGGAACGAATCAGCCCCAGCATTTT
TRBJ2-7,-,-,TRBV2,CASSDTGAYEQYF,TGTGCCAGCAGTGATACCGGCGCCTACGAGCAGTACTTC
TRBJ2-1,TRBD2,-,TRBV10-3,CAHGTSGEEQFF,TGTGCCCATGGAACTAGCGGGGAGGAGCAGTTCTTC
TRBJ2-4,-,-,TRBV13,CASSLRTAVAKNIQYF,TGTGCCAGCAGCCTAAGGACGGCAGTAGCCAAAAACATTCAGTACTTC
TRBJ1-2,-,-,TRBV7-9,CASSSLQRQDYGYTF,TGTGCCAGCAGTTCTCTTCAAAGACAGGACTATGGCTACACCTTC
TRBJ2-5,-,-,TRBV29-1,CSVEGGLETQYF,TGCAGCGTTGAGGGGGGTTTAGAGACCCAGTACTTC
TRBJ1-5,TRBD1,-,TRBV24-1,CATSDAGTGVSNQPQHF,TGTGCCACCAGTGACGCCGGGACAGGGGTGAGCAATCAGCCCCAGCATTTT
TRBJ2-7,-,-,TRBV30,CAWAPGIPYEQYF,TGTGCCTGGGCTCCGGGGATCCCCTACGAGCAGTACTTC
TRBJ1-2,TRBD1,-,TRBV29-1,CSVEERGLYGYTF,TGCAGCGTTGAAGAGAGGGGGCTCTATGGCTACACCTTC
TRBJ1-4,TRBD1,-,TRBV14,CASSFWDRGEEKLFF,TGTGCCAGCAGCTTTTGGGACAGGGGGGAAGAAAAACTGTTTTTT
TRBJ2-5,-,-,TRBV29-1,CSVSLGETQYF,TGCAGCGTTAGTCTAGGAGAGACCCAGTACTTC
TRBJ2-3,TRBD1,once,TRBV6-2/TRBV6-3,CASQDRGPLSTDTQYF,TGTGCCAGCCAAGACAGGGGGCCCCTCAGCACAGATACGCAGTATTTT
TRBJ2-1,TRBD2,-,TRBV4-2,CASSQDPTSGGNNNEQFF,TGTGCCAGCAGCCAAGATCCGACTAGCGGGGGAAATAACAATGAGCAGTTCTTC
TRBJ1-1,-,-,TRBV9,CASSVQLNTEAFF,TGTGCCAGCAGCGTACAATTGAACACTGAAGCTTTCTTT
TRBJ2-1,-,-,TRBV9,CASSVTPVVSSYNEQFF,TGTGCCAGCAGCGTAACTCCCGTAGTAAGCTCCTACAATGAGCAGTTCTTC
TRBJ1-6,TRBD1,-,TRBV7-2,CASSLAGTGGSPLHF,TGTGCCAGCAGCTTAGCCGGGACAGGCGGTTCACCCCTCCACTTT
TRBJ1-2,-,-,TRBV12-3/TRBV12-4,CASSFRRGYGYTF,TGTGCCAGCAGTTTTAGAAGGGGATATGGCTACACCTTC
TRBJ1-5,-,-,TRBV28,CASSLGSLGLVSNQPQHF,TGTGCCAGCAGTTTAGGATCGCTGGGACTGGTGAGCAATCAGCCCCAGCATTTT
TRBJ2-1,-,-,TRBV9,CASSVALVSNEQFF,TGTGCCAGCAGCGTAGCGCTCGTCAGCAATGAGCAGTTCTTC
TRBJ1-2,TRBD1,-,TRBV20-1,CSARDPMRDSGYGYTF,TGCAGTGCTAGGGACCCAATGCGGGACAGCGGCTATGGCTACACCTTC
TRBJ1-2,-,-,TRBV3-1,CASSQVTANYGYTF,TGTGCCAGCAGCCAAGTAACAGCGAACTATGGCTACACCTTC
TRBJ1-2,-,-,TRBV27,CASSPRNKYGYTF,TGTGCCAGCAGTCCCAGAAACAAATATGGCTACACCTTC
TRBJ2-5,-,-,TRBV14,CASSQVQETQYF,TGTGCCAGCAGCCAAGTCCAAGAGACCCAGTACTTC
TRBJ2-7,-,-,TRBV28,CATRSDYDEQYF,TGTGCCACCCGATCGGATTACGACGAGCAGTACTTC
TRBJ1-2,-,-,TRBV15,CATSSPETRRYGYTF,TGTGCCACCAGTTCCCCCGAGACAAGAAGATATGGCTACACCTTC
TRBJ2-3,TRBD2,-,TRBV5-1,CASSWEATSGGPDTQYF,TGCGCCAGCAGCTGGGAAGCCACTAGCGGGGGCCCGGATACGCAGTATTTT
TRBJ2-5,-,-,TRBV29-1,CSVEGPGRETQYF,TGCAGCGTTGAGGGTCCGGGCCGGGAGACCCAGTACTTC
TRBJ2-5,TRBD1,-,TRBV7-9,CAGQGEETQYF,TGTGCCGGACAGGGAGAAGAGACCCAGTACTTC
TRBJ1-5,-,-,TRBV5-1,CASSAGFNQPQHF,TGCGCCAGCAGCGCGGGGTTTAATCAGCCCCAGCATTTT